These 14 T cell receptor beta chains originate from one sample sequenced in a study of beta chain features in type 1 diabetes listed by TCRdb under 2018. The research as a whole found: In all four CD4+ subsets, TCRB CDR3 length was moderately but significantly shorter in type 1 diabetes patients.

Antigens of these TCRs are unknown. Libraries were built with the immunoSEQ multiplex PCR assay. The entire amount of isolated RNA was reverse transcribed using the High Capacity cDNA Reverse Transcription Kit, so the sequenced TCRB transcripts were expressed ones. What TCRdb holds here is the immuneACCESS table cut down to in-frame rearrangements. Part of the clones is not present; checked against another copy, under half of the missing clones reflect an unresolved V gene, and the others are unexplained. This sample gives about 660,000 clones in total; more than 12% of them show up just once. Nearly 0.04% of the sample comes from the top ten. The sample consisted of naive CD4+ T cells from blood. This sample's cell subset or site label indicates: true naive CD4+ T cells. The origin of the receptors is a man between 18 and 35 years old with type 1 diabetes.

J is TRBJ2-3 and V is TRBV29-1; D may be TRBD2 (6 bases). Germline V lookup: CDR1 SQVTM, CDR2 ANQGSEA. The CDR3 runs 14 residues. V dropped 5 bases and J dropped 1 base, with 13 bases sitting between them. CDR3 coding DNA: TGCAGCGTTAGTTCCGGGACTGGCACAGATACGCAGTATTTT. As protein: CSVSSGTGTDTQYF.

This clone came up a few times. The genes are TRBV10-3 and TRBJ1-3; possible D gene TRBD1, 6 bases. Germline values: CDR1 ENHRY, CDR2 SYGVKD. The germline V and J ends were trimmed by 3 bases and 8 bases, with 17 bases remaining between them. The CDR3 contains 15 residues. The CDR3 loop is CAISDWEDSRDTIYF. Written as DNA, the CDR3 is TGTGCCATCAGTGACTGGGAGGACAGCCGGGACACCATATATTTT.

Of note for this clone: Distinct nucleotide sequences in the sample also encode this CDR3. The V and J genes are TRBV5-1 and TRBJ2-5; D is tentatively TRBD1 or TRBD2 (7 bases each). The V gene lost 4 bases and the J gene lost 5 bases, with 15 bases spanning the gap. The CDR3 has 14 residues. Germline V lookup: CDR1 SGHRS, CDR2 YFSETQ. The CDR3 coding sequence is TGCGCCAGCAGCGGAGGGACAGCGGGGGAGACCCAGTACTTC. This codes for CASSGGTAGETQYF.

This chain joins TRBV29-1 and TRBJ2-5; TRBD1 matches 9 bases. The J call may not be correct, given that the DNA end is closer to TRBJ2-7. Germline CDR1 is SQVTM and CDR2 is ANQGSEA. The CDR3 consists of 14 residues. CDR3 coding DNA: TGCAGCGTGACGGACAGGGGACTATCCTACGAGCAGTACTTC. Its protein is CSVTDRGLSYEQYF.

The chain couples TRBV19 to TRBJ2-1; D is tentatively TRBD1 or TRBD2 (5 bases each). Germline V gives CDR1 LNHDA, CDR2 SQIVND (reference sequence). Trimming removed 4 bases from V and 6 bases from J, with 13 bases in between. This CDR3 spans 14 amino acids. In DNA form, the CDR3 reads TGTGCCAGTAGTAAAAGGGGACCCCCCAATGAGCAGTTCTTC. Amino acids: CASSKRGPPNEQFF. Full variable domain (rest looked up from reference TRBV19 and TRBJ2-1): DGGITQSPKYLFRKEGQNVTLSCEQNLNHDAMYWYRQDPGQGLRLIYYSQIVNDFQKGDIAEGYSVSREKKESFPLTVTSAQKNPTAFYLCASSKRGPPNEQFFGPGTRLTVL.

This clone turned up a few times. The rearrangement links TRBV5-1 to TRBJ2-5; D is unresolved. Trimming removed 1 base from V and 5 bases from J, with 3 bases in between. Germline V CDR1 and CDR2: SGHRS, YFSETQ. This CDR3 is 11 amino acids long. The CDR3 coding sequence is TGCGCCAGCAGCTTGATGGAGACCCAGTACTTC. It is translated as CASSLMETQYF.

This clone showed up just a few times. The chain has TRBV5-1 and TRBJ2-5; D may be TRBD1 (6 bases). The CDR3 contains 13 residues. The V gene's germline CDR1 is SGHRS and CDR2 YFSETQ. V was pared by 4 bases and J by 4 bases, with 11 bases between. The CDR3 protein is CASSTTGGETQYF. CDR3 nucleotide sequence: TGCGCCAGCAGCACGACAGGAGGAGAGACCCAGTACTTC.

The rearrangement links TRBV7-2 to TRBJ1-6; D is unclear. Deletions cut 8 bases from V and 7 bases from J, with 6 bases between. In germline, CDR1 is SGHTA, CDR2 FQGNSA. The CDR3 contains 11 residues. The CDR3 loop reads CASGKNSPLHF. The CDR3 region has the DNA TGTGCCAGCGGAAAGAATTCACCCCTCCACTTT.

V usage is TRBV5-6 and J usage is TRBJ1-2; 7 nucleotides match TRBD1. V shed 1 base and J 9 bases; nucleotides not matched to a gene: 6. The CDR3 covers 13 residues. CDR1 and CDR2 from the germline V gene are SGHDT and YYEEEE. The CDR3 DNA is TGTGCCAGCAGCTTGTGGGGACAGACCAGCTACACCTTC. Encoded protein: CASSLWGQTSYTF.

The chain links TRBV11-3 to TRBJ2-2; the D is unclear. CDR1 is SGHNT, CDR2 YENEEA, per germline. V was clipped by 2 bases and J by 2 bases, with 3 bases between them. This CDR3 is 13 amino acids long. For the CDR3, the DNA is TGTGCCAGCAGCTTATCAAACACCGGGGAGCTGTTTTTT. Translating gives CASSLSNTGELFF.

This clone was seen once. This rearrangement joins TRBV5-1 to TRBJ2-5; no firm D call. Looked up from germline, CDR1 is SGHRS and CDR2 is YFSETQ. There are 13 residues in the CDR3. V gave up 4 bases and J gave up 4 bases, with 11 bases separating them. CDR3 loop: CASSTAVRETQYF. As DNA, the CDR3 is TGCGCCAGCAGCACCGCGGTCAGAGAGACCCAGTACTTC.

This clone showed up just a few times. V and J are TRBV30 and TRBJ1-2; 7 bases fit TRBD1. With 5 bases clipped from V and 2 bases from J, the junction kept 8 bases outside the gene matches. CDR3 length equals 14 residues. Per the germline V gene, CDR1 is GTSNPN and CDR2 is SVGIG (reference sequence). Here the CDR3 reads CAWDESTGNYGYTF. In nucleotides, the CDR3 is TGTGCCTGGGACGAATCGACAGGGAACTATGGCTACACCTTC.

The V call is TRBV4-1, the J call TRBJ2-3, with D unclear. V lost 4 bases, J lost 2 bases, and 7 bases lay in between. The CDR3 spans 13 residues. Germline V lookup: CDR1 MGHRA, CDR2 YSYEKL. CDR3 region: CASSPIFTDTQYF. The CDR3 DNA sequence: TGCGCCAGCAGCCCTATCTTCACAGATACGCAGTATTTT.

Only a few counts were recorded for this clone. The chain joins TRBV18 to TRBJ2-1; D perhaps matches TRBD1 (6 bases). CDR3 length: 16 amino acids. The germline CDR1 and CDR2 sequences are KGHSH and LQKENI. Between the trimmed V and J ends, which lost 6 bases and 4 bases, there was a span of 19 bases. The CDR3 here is CASSATTLGQYNEQFF. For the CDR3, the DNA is TGTGCCAGCTCGGCGACCACACTCGGACAGTACAATGAGCAGTTCTTC.